The rows below give T cell receptor beta chains drawn from one sample of a study of CD8+ T cells in alopecia areata. Repertoires were generated with immunoSEQ multiplex PCR, while TCRdb's copy carries only in-frame clones and drops some. The sample holds about 190,000 clones, under 80% seen once. The specimen comprised CD4+ T cells sorted from blood, sampled around week 50, from a patient treated with tofacitinib. The receptors here all came from a human donor with alopecia areata. Each CDR3 is given with its conserved first and last residue. A D gene is named only where the DNA matches it firmly. The listing skips clone size in some rows; elsewhere it reads once, few, many or a size class.

v_call: TRBV5-1
d_call: NA
clone_size: NA
j_call: TRBJ2-3
cdr3_nt: TGCGCCAGCAGCTTGGCGGGGGCGGCCACAGATACGCAGTATTTT
cdr3_aa: CASSLAGAATDTQYF

v_call: TRBV4-3
d_call: TRBD1
clone_size: NA
j_call: TRBJ1-6
cdr3_nt: TGCGCCAGCAGCCTAGACCGAGGGGACAGCGATTCACCCCTCCACTTT
cdr3_aa: CASSLDRGDSDSPLHF

v_call: TRBV29-1
d_call: NA
clone_size: NA
j_call: TRBJ1-1
cdr3_nt: TGCAGCGTTGGAGAATGGACTGAAGCTTTCTTT
cdr3_aa: CSVGEWTEAFF

v_call: TRBV4-3
d_call: TRBD1
clone_size: NA
j_call: TRBJ1-1
cdr3_nt: TGCGCCAGCAGCCACCCTACAGGGGGAACTGAAGCTTTCTTT
cdr3_aa: CASSHPTGGTEAFF

v_call: TRBV29-1
d_call: NA
clone_size: NA
j_call: TRBJ2-3
cdr3_nt: TGCAGCGGGGGTACTAGCTCATCCGATACGCAGTATTTT
cdr3_aa: CSGGTSSSDTQYF

v_call: TRBV30
d_call: TRBD1
clone_size: NA
j_call: TRBJ1-2
cdr3_nt: TGTGCCTGGAGCAGACAGGGTGTGGGGGATCTCTATGGCTACACCTTC
cdr3_aa: CAWSRQGVGDLYGYTF

v_call: TRBV30
d_call: TRBD1
clone_size: few
j_call: TRBJ1-2
cdr3_nt: TGTGCCTGGAGAACAGGGGATGGCTACACCTTC
cdr3_aa: CAWRTGDGYTF

v_call: TRBV12-5
d_call: TRBD1
clone_size: few
j_call: TRBJ1-6
cdr3_nt: TGTGCTAGTGGTTTAGGGGACAGCCAAAATTCACCCCTCCACTTT
cdr3_aa: CASGLGDSQNSPLHF

v_call: TRBV5-6
d_call: NA
clone_size: few
j_call: TRBJ2-7
cdr3_nt: TGTGCCAGCAGCTTGTATCGGAGCTCCTACGAGCAGTACTTC
cdr3_aa: CASSLYRSSYEQYF

v_call: TRBV7-9
d_call: NA
clone_size: few
j_call: TRBJ2-7
cdr3_nt: TGTGCCAGCAGCGCAGGAGGGGGCGCATTCTTC
cdr3_aa: CASSAGGGAFF

v_call: TRBV30
d_call: NA
clone_size: NA
j_call: TRBJ2-3
cdr3_nt: TGTGCCTGGAGGGAGGCCTTGAGCACAGATACGCAGTATTTT
cdr3_aa: CAWREALSTDTQYF

v_call: TRBV6-5
d_call: NA
clone_size: NA
j_call: TRBJ1-2
cdr3_nt: TGTGCCAGCAGCCCAGGGTTTCGGTATGGCTACACCTTC
cdr3_aa: CASSPGFRYGYTF

v_call: TRBV29-1
d_call: TRBD1
clone_size: few
j_call: TRBJ2-7
cdr3_nt: TGCAGCGTAAGCGTAACAGGGGGCGAGCAGTACTTC
cdr3_aa: CSVSVTGGEQYF

v_call: TRBV10-3
d_call: TRBD2
clone_size: NA
j_call: TRBJ2-7
cdr3_nt: TGTGCCAAACGGGAGGGCACCTACGAGCAGTACTTC
cdr3_aa: CAKREGTYEQYF

v_call: TRBV11-3
d_call: NA
clone_size: NA
j_call: TRBJ2-1
cdr3_nt: TGTGCCAGCAGCTCCCGACTGACTAATGAGCAGTTCTTC
cdr3_aa: CASSSRLTNEQFF

v_call: TRBV29-1
d_call: NA
clone_size: once
j_call: TRBJ2-5
cdr3_nt: TGCAGCGTTGATATAGTGTACCAAGAGACCCAGTACTTC
cdr3_aa: CSVDIVYQETQYF

v_call: TRBV6-1
d_call: NA
clone_size: once
j_call: TRBJ1-5
cdr3_nt: TGTGCCAGCAGTGAAGGGAGGGGCAATCAGCCCCAGCATTTT
cdr3_aa: CASSEGRGNQPQHF

v_call: TRBV7-3
d_call: NA
clone_size: NA
j_call: TRBJ2-1
cdr3_nt: TGTGCCAGGGGGGTCCACCTTGAGCAGTTCTTC
cdr3_aa: CARGVHLEQFF

v_call: TRBV6-1
d_call: NA
clone_size: NA
j_call: TRBJ2-7
cdr3_nt: TGTGCCAGCAGTGCCACTAGTACCTCCTACGAGCAGTACTTC
cdr3_aa: CASSATSTSYEQYF

v_call: TRBV6-1
d_call: NA
clone_size: NA
j_call: TRBJ1-2
cdr3_nt: TGTGCCAGCAGGAGGTCGGATTATGGCTACACCTTC
cdr3_aa: CASRRSDYGYTF

v_call: TRBV30
d_call: TRBD1
clone_size: NA
j_call: TRBJ2-6
cdr3_nt: TGTGCCTGGAGTGACAGGGGGAGCGTCTCTGGGGCCAACGTCCTGACTTTC
cdr3_aa: CAWSDRGSVSGANVLTF

v_call: TRBV20-1
d_call: NA
clone_size: NA
j_call: TRBJ2-5
cdr3_nt: TGCAGTGCTAGTCTACAAGAGACCCAGTACTTC
cdr3_aa: CSASLQETQYF

v_call: TRBV5-6
d_call: TRBD1
clone_size: NA
j_call: TRBJ2-3
cdr3_nt: TGTGCCAGCAGCTCCCGGGACAGGGGCGCAGATACGCAGTATTTT
cdr3_aa: CASSSRDRGADTQYF

v_call: TRBV15
d_call: NA
clone_size: NA
j_call: TRBJ1-5
cdr3_nt: TGTGCCACCAGCAGAGCCGGGGCCTATCAGCCCCAGCATTTT
cdr3_aa: CATSRAGAYQPQHF

v_call: TRBV7-3
d_call: TRBD2
clone_size: NA
j_call: TRBJ2-1
cdr3_nt: TGTGCCAGCAGCTTAGGGACTAGCGGGGGGTATGAGCAGTTCTTC
cdr3_aa: CASSLGTSGGYEQFF

v_call: TRBV27
d_call: NA
clone_size: NA
j_call: TRBJ2-7
cdr3_nt: TGTGCCAGCCGAGCGGGACAGGTGATCTACGAGCAGTACTTC
cdr3_aa: CASRAGQVIYEQYF

v_call: TRBV5-6
d_call: TRBD1
clone_size: NA
j_call: TRBJ1-4
cdr3_nt: TGTGCCAGCAGTCGAGGACAGGGGAATGAAAAACTGTTTTTT
cdr3_aa: CASSRGQGNEKLFF

v_call: TRBV7-3
d_call: NA
clone_size: few
j_call: TRBJ1-1
cdr3_nt: TGTGCCAGCAGCTTAAATCAGGACCCGAACACTGAAGCTTTCTTT
cdr3_aa: CASSLNQDPNTEAFF

v_call: TRBV7-2
d_call: NA
clone_size: NA
j_call: TRBJ2-2
cdr3_nt: TGTGCCAGCAGCAGGAACACCGGGGAGCTGTTTTTT
cdr3_aa: CASSRNTGELFF

v_call: TRBV25-1
d_call: NA
clone_size: NA
j_call: TRBJ2-7
cdr3_nt: TGTGCCAGCAACAGGCGGGACGAGCAGTACTTC
cdr3_aa: CASNRRDEQYF

v_call: TRBV15
d_call: NA
clone_size: few
j_call: TRBJ2-1
cdr3_nt: TGTGCCACCAGCAGAGAGGATCGCTCCTACAATGAGCAGTTCTTC
cdr3_aa: CATSREDRSYNEQFF

v_call: TRBV7-2
d_call: TRBD2
clone_size: once
j_call: TRBJ2-6
cdr3_nt: TGTGCCAGCAGCTTAAACGGGGGGGCTAGGGCCAACGTCCTGACTTTC
cdr3_aa: CASSLNGGARANVLTF

v_call: TRBV30
d_call: TRBD1
clone_size: NA
j_call: TRBJ1-4
cdr3_nt: TGTGCCTGGAGCGGAGGGACAGGTCTTATCCCTGGAAATGAAAAACTGTTTTTT
cdr3_aa: CAWSGGTGLIPGNEKLFF

v_call: TRBV14
d_call: TRBD1
clone_size: NA
j_call: TRBJ2-2
cdr3_nt: TGTGCCAGCAGCCAAGCAGGGGGCACCGGGGAGCTGTTTTTT
cdr3_aa: CASSQAGGTGELFF

v_call: TRBV27
d_call: TRBD1
clone_size: NA
j_call: TRBJ2-4
cdr3_nt: TGTGCCACCAAGAGGACAGGGGAGGGATACATTCAGTACTTC
cdr3_aa: CATKRTGEGYIQYF

v_call: TRBV11-2
d_call: NA
clone_size: NA
j_call: TRBJ2-2
cdr3_nt: TGTGCCAGCAGCCCTACCAGTGTCACCGGGGAGCTGTTTTTT
cdr3_aa: CASSPTSVTGELFF

v_call: TRBV29-1
d_call: NA
clone_size: NA
j_call: TRBJ1-1
cdr3_nt: TGCAGCGTTGTGGGACTGTTGAACACTGAAGCTTTCTTT
cdr3_aa: CSVVGLLNTEAFF

v_call: TRBV4-2
d_call: NA
clone_size: NA
j_call: TRBJ1-5
cdr3_nt: TGTGCCAGCAGCCAGGATCCGGACAGCGTTGTTCAGCCCCAGCATTTT
cdr3_aa: CASSQDPDSVVQPQHF

v_call: TRBV29-1
d_call: NA
clone_size: NA
j_call: TRBJ2-1
cdr3_nt: TGCAGCGTTGAACACGTCTCCTACAATGAGCAGTTCTTC
cdr3_aa: CSVEHVSYNEQFF

v_call: TRBV11-1
d_call: NA
clone_size: NA
j_call: TRBJ2-7
cdr3_nt: TGTGCCAGCAGCAAACAGGGAGCGGGGTCCTACGAGCAGTACTTC
cdr3_aa: CASSKQGAGSYEQYF

v_call: TRBV10-3
d_call: NA
clone_size: few
j_call: TRBJ1-5
cdr3_nt: TGTGCCATCAGTGCCTGGGGCAATCAGCCCCAGCATTTT
cdr3_aa: CAISAWGNQPQHF

v_call: TRBV30
d_call: NA
clone_size: NA
j_call: TRBJ1-3
cdr3_nt: TGTGCCTGGAATCCTGCGAGCTCTGGAAACACCATATATTTT
cdr3_aa: CAWNPASSGNTIYF

v_call: TRBV11-2
d_call: NA
clone_size: NA
j_call: TRBJ1-6
cdr3_nt: TGTGCCAGCAGCACAGAGGGTTCACCCCTCCACTTT
cdr3_aa: CASSTEGSPLHF

v_call: TRBV29-1
d_call: TRBD1
clone_size: NA
j_call: TRBJ2-4
cdr3_nt: TGCAGCGTCGACAGGGTTCGGGGTGAAAACATTCAGTACTTC
cdr3_aa: CSVDRVRGENIQYF

v_call: TRBV29-1
d_call: NA
clone_size: few
j_call: TRBJ2-7
cdr3_nt: TGCAGCGAATCGACAGAGGGTCCCTACGAGCAGTACTTC
cdr3_aa: CSESTEGPYEQYF

v_call: TRBV2
d_call: NA
clone_size: NA
j_call: TRBJ1-2
cdr3_nt: TGTGCCAGCAGTGGGGCTGAATCATACACCTTC
cdr3_aa: CASSGAESYTF

v_call: TRBV30
d_call: NA
clone_size: NA
j_call: TRBJ2-3
cdr3_nt: TGTGCCGCCCGCGGTCGGGATACGCAGTATTTT
cdr3_aa: CAARGRDTQYF

v_call: TRBV30
d_call: NA
clone_size: NA
j_call: TRBJ2-3
cdr3_nt: TGTGCCTGGAGTTCTTCCACAGATACGCAGTATTTT
cdr3_aa: CAWSSSTDTQYF

v_call: TRBV27
d_call: TRBD1
clone_size: NA
j_call: TRBJ1-6
cdr3_nt: TGTGCCAGCGGATGGACAGGGGCCTATAATTCACCCCTCCACTTT
cdr3_aa: CASGWTGAYNSPLHF

v_call: TRBV10-3
d_call: NA
clone_size: NA
j_call: TRBJ2-7
cdr3_nt: TGTGCCAGCAGTGAAACCCTAGAGCAGTACTTC
cdr3_aa: CASSETLEQYF